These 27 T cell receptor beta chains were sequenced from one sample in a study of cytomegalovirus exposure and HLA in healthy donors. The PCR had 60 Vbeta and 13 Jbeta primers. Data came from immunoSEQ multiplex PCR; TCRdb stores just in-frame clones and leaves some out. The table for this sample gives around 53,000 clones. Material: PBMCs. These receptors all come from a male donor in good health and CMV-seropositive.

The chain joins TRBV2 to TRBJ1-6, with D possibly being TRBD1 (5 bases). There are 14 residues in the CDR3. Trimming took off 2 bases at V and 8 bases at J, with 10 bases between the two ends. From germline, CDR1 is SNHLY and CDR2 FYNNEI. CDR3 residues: CASSEQGVDSPLHF. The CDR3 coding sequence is TGTGCCAGCAGTGAACAGGGTGTTGATTCACCCCTCCACTTT.

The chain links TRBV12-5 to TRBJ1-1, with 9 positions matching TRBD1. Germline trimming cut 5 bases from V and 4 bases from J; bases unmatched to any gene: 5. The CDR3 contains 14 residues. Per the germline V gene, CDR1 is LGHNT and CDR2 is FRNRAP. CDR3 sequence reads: CASGKGQGSTEAFF. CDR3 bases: TGTGCTAGTGGTAAAGGACAGGGGTCCACTGAAGCTTTCTTT.

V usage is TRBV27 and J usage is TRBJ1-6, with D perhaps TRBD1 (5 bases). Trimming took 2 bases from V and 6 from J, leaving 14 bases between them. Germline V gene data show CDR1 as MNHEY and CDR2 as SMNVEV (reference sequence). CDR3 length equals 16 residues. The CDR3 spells CASSLGRGPFNSPLHF. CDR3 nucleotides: TGTGCCAGCAGTTTAGGGAGGGGTCCGTTTAATTCACCCCTCCACTTT.

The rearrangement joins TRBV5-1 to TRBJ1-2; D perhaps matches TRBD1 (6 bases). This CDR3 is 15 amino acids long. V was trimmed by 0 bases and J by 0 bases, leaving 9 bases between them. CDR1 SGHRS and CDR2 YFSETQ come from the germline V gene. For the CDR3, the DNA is TGCGCCAGCAGCTTGGATGGACAGCCTAACTATGGCTACACCTTC. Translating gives CASSLDGQPNYGYTF.

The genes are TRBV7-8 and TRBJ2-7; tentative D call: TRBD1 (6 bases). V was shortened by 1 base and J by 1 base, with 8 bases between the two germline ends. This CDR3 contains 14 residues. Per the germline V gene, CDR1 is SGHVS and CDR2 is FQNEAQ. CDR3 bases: TGTGCCAGCAGCTTAGACAGGGTTTCCTACGAGCAGTACTTC. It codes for CASSLDRVSYEQYF. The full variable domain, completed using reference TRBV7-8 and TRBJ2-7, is GAGVSQSPRYKVAKRGQDVALRCDPISGHVSLFWYQQALGQGPEFLTYFQNEAQLDKSGLPSDRFFAERPEGSVSTLKIQRTQQEDSAVYLCASSLDRVSYEQYFGPGTRLTVT.

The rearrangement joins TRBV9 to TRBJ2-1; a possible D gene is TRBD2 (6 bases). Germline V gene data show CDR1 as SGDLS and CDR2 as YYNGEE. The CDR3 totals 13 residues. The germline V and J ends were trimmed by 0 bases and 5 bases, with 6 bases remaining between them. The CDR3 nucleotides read TGTGCCAGCAGCGTAGGGAGGGACAATGAGCAGTTCTTC. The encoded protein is CASSVGRDNEQFF.

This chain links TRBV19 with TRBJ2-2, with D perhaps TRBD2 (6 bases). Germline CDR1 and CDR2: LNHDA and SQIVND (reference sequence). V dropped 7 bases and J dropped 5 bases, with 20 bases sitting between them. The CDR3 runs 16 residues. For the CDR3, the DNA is TGTGCCAGTACCCCCCCGCGGGGATTCCCAACCGGGGAGCTGTTTTTT. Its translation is CASTPPRGFPTGELFF.

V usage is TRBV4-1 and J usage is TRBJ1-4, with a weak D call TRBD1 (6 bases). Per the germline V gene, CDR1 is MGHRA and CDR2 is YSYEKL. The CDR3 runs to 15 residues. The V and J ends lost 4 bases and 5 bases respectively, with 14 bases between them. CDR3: CASSRIHRENEKLFF. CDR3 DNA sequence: TGCGCCAGCAGCCGCATACACAGGGAGAATGAAAAACTGTTTTTT.

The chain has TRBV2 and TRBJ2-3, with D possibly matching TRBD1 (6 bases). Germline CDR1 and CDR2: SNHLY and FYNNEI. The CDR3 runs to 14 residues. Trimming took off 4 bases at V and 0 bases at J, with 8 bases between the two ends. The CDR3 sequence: CASSGTVSTDTQYF. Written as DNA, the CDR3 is TGTGCCAGCAGTGGGACAGTTAGCACAGATACGCAGTATTTT.

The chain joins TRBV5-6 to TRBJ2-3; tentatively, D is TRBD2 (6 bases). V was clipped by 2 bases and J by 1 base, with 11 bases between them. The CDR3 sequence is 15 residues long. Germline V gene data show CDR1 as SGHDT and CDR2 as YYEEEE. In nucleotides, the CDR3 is TGTGCCAGCAGCTTTGGAGGAGGGGGCACAGATACGCAGTATTTT. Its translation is CASSFGGGGTDTQYF.

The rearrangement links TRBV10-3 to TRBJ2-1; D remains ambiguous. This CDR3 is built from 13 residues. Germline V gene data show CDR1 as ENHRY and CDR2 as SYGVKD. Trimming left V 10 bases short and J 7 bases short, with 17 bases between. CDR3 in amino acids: CATTTDIGNEQFF. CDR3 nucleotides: TGTGCCACCACCACCGACATCGGTAATGAGCAGTTCTTC.

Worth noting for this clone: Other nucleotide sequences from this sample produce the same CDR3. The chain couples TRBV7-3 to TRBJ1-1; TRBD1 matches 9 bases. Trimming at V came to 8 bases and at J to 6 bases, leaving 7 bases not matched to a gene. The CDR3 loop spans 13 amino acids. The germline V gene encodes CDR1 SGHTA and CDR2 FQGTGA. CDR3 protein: CASGQGLGSEAFF. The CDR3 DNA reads TGTGCCAGCGGACAGGGGTTGGGCTCTGAAGCTTTCTTT.

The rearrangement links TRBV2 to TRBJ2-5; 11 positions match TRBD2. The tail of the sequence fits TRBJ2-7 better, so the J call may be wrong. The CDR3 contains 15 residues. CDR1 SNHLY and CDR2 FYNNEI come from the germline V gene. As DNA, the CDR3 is TGTGCCAGCACCCCAACTAGCGGGGGTTTGAACGAGCAGTACTTC. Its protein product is CASTPTSGGLNEQYF.

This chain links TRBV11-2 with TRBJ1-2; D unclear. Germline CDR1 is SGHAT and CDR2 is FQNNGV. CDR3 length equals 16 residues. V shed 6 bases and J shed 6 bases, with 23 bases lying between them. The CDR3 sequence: CASREVGKQATDGYTF. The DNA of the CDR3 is TGTGCCAGCAGAGAAGTAGGAAAGCAGGCTACAGATGGCTACACCTTC.

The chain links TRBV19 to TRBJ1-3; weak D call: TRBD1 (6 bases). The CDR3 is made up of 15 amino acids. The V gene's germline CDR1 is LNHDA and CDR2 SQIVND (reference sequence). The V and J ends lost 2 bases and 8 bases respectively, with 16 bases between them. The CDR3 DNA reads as TGTGCCAGTAGTATACAGGGACACCGGACTGACACCATATATTTT. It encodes CASSIQGHRTDTIYF.

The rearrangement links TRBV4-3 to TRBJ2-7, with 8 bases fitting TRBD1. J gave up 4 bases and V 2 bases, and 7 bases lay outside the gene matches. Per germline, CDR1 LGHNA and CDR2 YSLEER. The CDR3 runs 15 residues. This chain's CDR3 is CASSQRQGSPYEQYF. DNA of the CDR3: TGCGCCAGCAGCCAAAGACAGGGGTCCCCGTACGAGCAGTACTTC.

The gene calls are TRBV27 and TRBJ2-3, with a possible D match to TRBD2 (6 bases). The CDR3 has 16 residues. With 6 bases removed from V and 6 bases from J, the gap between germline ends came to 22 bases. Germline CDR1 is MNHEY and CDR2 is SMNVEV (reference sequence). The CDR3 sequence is CASSRPGEATRDTQYF. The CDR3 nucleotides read TGTGCCAGCAGCCGGCCGGGGGAGGCGACTCGGGATACGCAGTATTTT.

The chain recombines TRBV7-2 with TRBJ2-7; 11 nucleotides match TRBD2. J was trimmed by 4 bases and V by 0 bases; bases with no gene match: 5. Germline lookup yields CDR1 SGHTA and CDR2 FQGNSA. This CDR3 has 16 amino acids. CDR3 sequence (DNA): TGTGCCAGCAGCTTAGCGAATAGCGGGGGGGCTTACGAGCAGTACTTC. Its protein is CASSLANSGGAYEQYF.

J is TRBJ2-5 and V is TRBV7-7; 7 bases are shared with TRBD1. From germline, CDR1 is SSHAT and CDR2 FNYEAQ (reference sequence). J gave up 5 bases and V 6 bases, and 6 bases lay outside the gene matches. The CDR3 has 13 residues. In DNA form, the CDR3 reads TGTGCCAGCAGTCAGACAGGGCTCGAGACCCAGTACTTC. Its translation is CASSQTGLETQYF.

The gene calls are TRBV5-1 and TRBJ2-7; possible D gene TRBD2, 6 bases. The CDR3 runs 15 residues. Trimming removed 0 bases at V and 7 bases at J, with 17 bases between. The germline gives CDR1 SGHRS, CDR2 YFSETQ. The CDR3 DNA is TGCGCCAGCAGCTTGGTCCGGGACTCCGTTTCGGAGCAGTACTTC. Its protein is CASSLVRDSVSEQYF.

The CDR3 region is CASSRPGQHYGYTF. CDR3 bases: TGCGCCAGCAGCCGACCGGGACAGCACTATGGCTACACCTTC. The chain is built from TRBV4-1 and TRBJ1-2; TRBD1 matches 7 bases. V shed 4 bases and J 3 bases; nucleotides not matched to a gene: 5. Germline lookup yields CDR1 MGHRA and CDR2 YSYEKL. This CDR3 has 14 residues.

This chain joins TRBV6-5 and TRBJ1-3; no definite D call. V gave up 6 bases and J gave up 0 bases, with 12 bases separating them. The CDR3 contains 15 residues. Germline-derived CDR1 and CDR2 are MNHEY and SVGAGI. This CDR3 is CASSPRFYSGNTIYF. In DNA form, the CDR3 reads TGTGCCAGCAGCCCCAGGTTCTACTCTGGAAACACCATATATTTT.

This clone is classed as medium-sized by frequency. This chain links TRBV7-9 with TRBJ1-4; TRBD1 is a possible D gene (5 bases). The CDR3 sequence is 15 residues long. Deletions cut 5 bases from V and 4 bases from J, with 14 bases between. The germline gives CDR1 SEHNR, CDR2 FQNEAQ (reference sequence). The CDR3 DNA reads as TGTGCCAGCAGCGACAGACAGAATCATAATGAAAAACTGTTTTTT. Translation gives CASSDRQNHNEKLFF.

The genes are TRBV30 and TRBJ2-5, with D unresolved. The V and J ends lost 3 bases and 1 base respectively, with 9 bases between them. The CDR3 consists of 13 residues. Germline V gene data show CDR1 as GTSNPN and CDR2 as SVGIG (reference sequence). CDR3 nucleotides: TGTGCCTGGAGGCGACTGCCCCAAGAGACCCAGTACTTC. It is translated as CAWRRLPQETQYF.

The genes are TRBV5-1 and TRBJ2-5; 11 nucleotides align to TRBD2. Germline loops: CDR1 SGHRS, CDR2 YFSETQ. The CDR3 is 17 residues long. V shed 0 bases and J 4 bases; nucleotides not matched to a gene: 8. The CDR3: CASSLAGSGGAAETQYF. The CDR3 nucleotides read TGCGCCAGCAGCTTGGCAGGTAGCGGGGGGGCGGCAGAGACCCAGTACTTC.

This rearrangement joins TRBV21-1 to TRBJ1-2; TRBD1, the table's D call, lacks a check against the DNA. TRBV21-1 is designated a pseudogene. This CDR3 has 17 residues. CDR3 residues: CASSKDGDRGRDYGYTF. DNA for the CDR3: TGTGCCAGCAGCAAAGATGGGGACAGGGGGCGCGACTATGGCTACACCTTC.

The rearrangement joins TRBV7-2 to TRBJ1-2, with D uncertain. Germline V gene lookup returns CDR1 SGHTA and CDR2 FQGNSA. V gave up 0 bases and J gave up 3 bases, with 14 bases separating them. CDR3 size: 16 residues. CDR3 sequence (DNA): TGTGCCAGCAGCTTAGCCGAAGTGGGCCCCGACTATGGCTACACCTTC. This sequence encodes CASSLAEVGPDYGYTF.